What follows are 6 T cell receptor beta chains derived from one specimen sequenced in a study of T cell repertoires in cytomegalovirus infection. Via MiXCR, TCRdb re-called the reads, giving one row per CDR3 protein. The sample lists about 250,000 distinct CDR3 sequences, 17% occurring once. Input material: CD8+ T cells from PBMCs. The receptors shown here come from a human donor in good health (CMV status not recorded). Some clones in this sample may be carry-over from other donors' samples.

This clonotype was observed at least ten times. The J gene is TRBJ2-3, the V gene TRBV7-6; maybe TRBD1 (6 bases). Trimming cost V 1 base and J 2 bases, with 16 bases left between them. Looked up from germline, CDR1 is SGHVS and CDR2 is FNYEAQ. This CDR3 is 17 amino acids long. In nucleotides, the CDR3 is TGTGCCAGCAGCTTAGAACTGACCGGGACATCCACAGATACGCAGTATTTT. Translated, it gives CASSLELTGTSTDTQYF.

At least ten counts were recorded for this clonotype. The rearrangement uses TRBV7-6 and TRBJ2-1; the match to TRBD2 covers 12 bases. V lost 4 bases, J lost 4 bases, and 8 bases stayed unmatched. CDR1 SGHVS and CDR2 FNYEAQ come from the germline V gene. This CDR3 spans 17 amino acids. CDR3 DNA sequence: TGTGCCAGCAGCTCGGAACTAGCGGGGGGCTCATACAATGAGCAGTTCTTC. Protein: CASSSELAGGSYNEQFF.

This clonotype was seen at least ten times. The rearrangement joins TRBV6-2 or TRBV6-3 to TRBJ2-1; D gene uncertain. Looked up from germline, CDR1 is MNHEY and CDR2 is SVGEGT. V was cut by 2 bases and J by 6 bases, with 11 bases left in between. This CDR3 is 14 amino acids long. The CDR3 DNA follows: TGTGCCAGCAGTTACCTTCAGGTGGGCAATGAGCAGTTCTTC. This sequence encodes CASSYLQVGNEQFF.

This clonotype was recorded many times. J is TRBJ2-1 and V is TRBV7-9, with 9 bases lining up with TRBD2. Per the germline V gene, CDR1 is SEHNR and CDR2 is FQNEAQ (reference sequence). The CDR3 runs to 20 residues. V lost 4 bases to trimming and J lost 0 bases; unmatched junction nucleotides: 16. The CDR3 reads CASSSPRGGGALSSYNEQFF. The CDR3 bases are TGTGCCAGCAGCTCCCCGAGGGGCGGGGGGGCCTTGAGCTCCTACAATGAGCAGTTCTTC.

At least ten counts were recorded for this clonotype. The V call is TRBV6-2 or TRBV6-3, the J call TRBJ2-1; a possible D gene is TRBD2 (5 bases). Germline V gene sequence: CDR1 MNHEY, CDR2 SVGEGT. CDR3 size: 18 residues. The V end lost 1 base, the J end lost 5 bases, and 21 bases lay between the germline ends. In nucleotides, the CDR3 is TGTGCCAGCAGTTACTGGCCTAGCCCCCCAACGGAAAACAATGAGCAGTTCTTC. Amino acids: CASSYWPSPPTENNEQFF.

There are many counts of this clonotype. J is TRBJ2-7 and V is TRBV6-6, with unresolved D. This CDR3 contains 14 residues. The V end was cut by 5 bases, the J end by 0 bases, with 11 bases between. Germline V gene data show CDR1 as MNHNY and CDR2 as SVGAGI (reference sequence). Written as DNA, the CDR3 is TGTGCCAGCAGTCACCCGGCGAGCTCCTACGAGCAGTACTTC. Residues: CASSHPASSYEQYF.